This paragraph covers one TCR beta chain sequence. These data are taken from a study of shared T cell receptors in the human thymus. Assay used: immunoSEQ multiplex PCR; TCRdb lists only in-frame clones, some missing. The table includes roughly 560,000 clones, around 82% detected once. These data were likewise used in another study, on human thymus T cells. That publication notes: Congenital heart defects were the reason for the corrective surgery that the donors, healthy Finnish infants, were having. Thymus tissue was removed during corrective cardiac surgery. Overlap was high between thymic repertoires from unrelated individuals, as reported in related research.

The sequenced material came from thymocytes. This sequence was found in a boy under two years old with a congenital heart defect.

The CDR3 here is CASSIAHPTGTMNTEAFF. CDR3 DNA sequence: TGTGCCAGTAGTATAGCCCATCCGACAGGGACAATGAACACTGAAGCTTTCTTT. The genes are TRBV19 and TRBJ1-1, with 7 bases aligning to TRBD1. The V segment lost 1 base and the J segment 0 bases; nucleotides outside the gene matches: 11. Germline V gives CDR1 LNHDA, CDR2 SQIVND (reference sequence). CDR3 length equals 18 residues.